This T cell receptor (beta chain) was identified during a study of blood T cell repertoires in COVID-19. Study overall: Acute and convalescent COVID-19 samples came from the United States, Italy and Spain. From T cells, B-cell-depleted T cells, or PBMCs came the material, which was cDNA or gDNA.

Per the study methods: Nucleated cell counts were estimated from reference gene primer amplification. Assay used: immunoSEQ multiplex PCR; TCRdb lists only in-frame clones, some missing. The V and J calls and clone size are taken from that table; D and trimming were inferred from the DNA. This sample carries about 48,000 clones, 82% of them seen once, and the ten largest clones take roughly 7%. The length of the CDR3 is 13 residues. The ends lost 6 bases at V and 4 bases at J; junction bases unmatched: 4. The germline V gene has CDR1 SNHLY and CDR2 FYNNEI. The chain combines TRBV2 with TRBJ1-1; 8 bases are shared with TRBD1. The material sequenced was peripheral blood. The receptor was derived from a man aged 40-55 years with acute or convalescent COVID-19. The CDR3 nucleotides read TGTGCCAGCAGCGAACAGGGGGGCACTGAAGCTTTCTTT. Encoded protein: CASSEQGGTEAFF. The complete variable domain, with remaining parts taken from reference TRBV2 and TRBJ1-1, reads EPEVTQTPSHQVTQMGQEVILRCVPISNHLYFYWYRQILGQKVEFLVSFYNNEISEKSEIFDDQFSVERPDGSNFTLKIRSTKLEDSAMYFCASSEQGGTEAFFGQGTRLTVV.